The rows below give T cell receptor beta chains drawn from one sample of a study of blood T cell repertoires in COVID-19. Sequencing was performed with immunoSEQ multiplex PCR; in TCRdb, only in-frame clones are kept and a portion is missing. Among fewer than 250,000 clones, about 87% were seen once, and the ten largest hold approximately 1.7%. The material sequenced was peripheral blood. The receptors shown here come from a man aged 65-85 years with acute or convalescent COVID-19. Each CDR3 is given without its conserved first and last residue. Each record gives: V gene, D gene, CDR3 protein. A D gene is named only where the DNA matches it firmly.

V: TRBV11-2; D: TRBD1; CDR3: ASSRGPTEKLF
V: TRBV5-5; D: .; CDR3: ASSFYGFGGSTDTQY
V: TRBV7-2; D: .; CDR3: ASSSSGPGAGEKLF
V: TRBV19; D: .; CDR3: ASSPRATSYEQY
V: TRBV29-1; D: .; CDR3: SVGHSYEQY
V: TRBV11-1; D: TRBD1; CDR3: ASSLGDRDGYT
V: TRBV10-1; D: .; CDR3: ASSPAGTSYNEQF
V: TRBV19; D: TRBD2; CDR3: ASSIRTSGGAYEQY
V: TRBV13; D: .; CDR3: ASSFLKEGINEQF
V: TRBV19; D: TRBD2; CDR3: ASSITSGRKTQY
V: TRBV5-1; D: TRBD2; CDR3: ASSATGTSGTDTQY
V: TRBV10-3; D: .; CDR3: AISGTMGQF
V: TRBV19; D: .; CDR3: ATHMQGNYGYT
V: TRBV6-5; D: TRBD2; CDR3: ASSYLAGGHNEQF
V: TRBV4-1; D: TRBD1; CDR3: ASSQPGQGSGANVLT